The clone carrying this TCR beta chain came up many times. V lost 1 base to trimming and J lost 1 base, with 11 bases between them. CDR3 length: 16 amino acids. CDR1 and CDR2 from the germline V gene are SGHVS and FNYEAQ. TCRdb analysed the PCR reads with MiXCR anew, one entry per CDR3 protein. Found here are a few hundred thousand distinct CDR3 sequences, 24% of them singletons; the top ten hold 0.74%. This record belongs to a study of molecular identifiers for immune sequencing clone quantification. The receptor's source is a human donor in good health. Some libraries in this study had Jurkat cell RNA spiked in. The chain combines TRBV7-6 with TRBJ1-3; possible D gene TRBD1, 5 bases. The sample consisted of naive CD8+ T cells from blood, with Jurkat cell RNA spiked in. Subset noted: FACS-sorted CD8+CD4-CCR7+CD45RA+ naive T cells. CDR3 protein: CASSLERGASGNTIYF. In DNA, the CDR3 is TGTGCCAGCAGCTTAGAGCGCGGGGCTTCTGGAAACACCATATATTTT.